This TCR beta chain was observed in a study of blood T cell repertoires in COVID-19. Looking at the study overall: Acute and convalescent COVID-19 specimens originated in the United States, Italy and Spain.

Germline loops: CDR1 SGHRS, CDR2 YFSETQ. The CDR3 is made up of 15 amino acids. V gave up 6 bases and J gave up 1 base; unmatched junction bases: 8. Generated by immunoSEQ multiplex PCR, the TCRdb table keeps only in-frame clones and is missing some. This sample has some 280,000 clones, with 75% to 90% found just once. The J gene is TRBJ1-1, the V gene TRBV5-1; 8 positions match TRBD1. The sequencing sample was made of peripheral blood. The source is a woman under 40 with active or convalescent COVID-19. The CDR3 nucleotides are TGCGCCAGCAAGAATTTTGGGACAGGGAACACTGAAGCTTTCTTT. Its translation is CASKNFGTGNTEAFF. Together with reference TRBV5-1 and TRBJ1-1, the CDR3 gives the full variable domain: KAGVTQTPRYLIKTRGQQVTLSCSPISGHRSVSWYQQTPGQGLQFLFEYFSETQRNKGNFPGRFSGRQFSNSRSEMNVSTLELGDSALYLCASKNFGTGNTEAFFGQGTRLTVV.